The next 29 T cell receptor beta chains were all read from a single sample in a study of T-cell memory formation after mild COVID-19. One entry per CDR3 protein results from TCRdb running MiXCR on the 5' RACE reads. The sample lists more than 80,000 distinct CDR3 sequences; about a sixth were seen once. The sequenced sample was PBMCs or a T cell subset sorted from them (not recorded which). The receptors originated from an adult woman who had mild COVID-19 (a few samples of this study predate the infection). Cell type and time point are not known.

This rearrangement joins TRBV20-1 to TRBJ1-1; D is uncertain. The germline V gene encodes CDR1 DFQATT and CDR2 SNEGSKA (reference sequence). This CDR3 spans 14 amino acids. V lost 3 bases and J 4 bases, leaving 15 bases between the germline ends. In DNA, the CDR3 is TGCAGTGCTAGTCATGACACCGAGGTCACTGAAGCTTTCTTT. Translated: CSASHDTEVTEAFF.

The chain links TRBV13 to TRBJ2-1; D perhaps matches TRBD2 (6 bases). The CDR3 contains 15 residues. V lost 6 bases to trimming and J lost 2 bases, with 14 bases between them. Germline lookup yields CDR1 PRHDT and CDR2 FYEKMQ (reference sequence). This CDR3 is CASSTLAVPYNEQFF. Here the CDR3 DNA reads TGTGCCAGCAGTACCTTAGCGGTACCCTACAATGAGCAGTTCTTC.

V is TRBV11-2 and J is TRBJ2-1; D possibly matches TRBD1 or TRBD2 (5 bases each). The CDR3 spans 16 residues. Germline values: CDR1 SGHAT, CDR2 FQNNGV. The V gene lost 0 bases and the J gene lost 6 bases, with 15 bases spanning the gap. The CDR3 DNA follows: TGTGCCAGCAGCTTAGAGGGGGACGCCTCCCTCAATGAGCAGTTCTTC. Protein sequence: CASSLEGDASLNEQFF.

The gene calls are TRBV27 and TRBJ2-7; D uncertain. The CDR3 spans 15 residues. The germline V gene encodes CDR1 MNHEY and CDR2 SMNVEV (reference sequence). Trimming removed 0 bases at V and 0 bases at J, with 9 bases between. CDR3 in amino acids: CASSLSLGGSYEQYF. CDR3 DNA: TGTGCCAGCAGTTTATCGCTCGGCGGCTCCTACGAGCAGTACTTC.

This clonotype was counted only a few times. V and J are TRBV18 and TRBJ1-1, with a possible D match to TRBD1 (5 bases). Germline V gives CDR1 KGHSH, CDR2 LQKENI. The CDR3 extends over 15 amino acids. The germline V and J ends were trimmed by 2 bases and 7 bases, with 17 bases remaining between them. CDR3 DNA: TGTGCCAGCTCACCAATGGGGGACCCTTCTCGTGAAGCTTTCTTT. It encodes CASSPMGDPSREAFF.

The chain uses TRBV20-1 and TRBJ2-1; 8 nucleotides line up with TRBD1. V dropped 0 bases and J dropped 6; count of bases not matched to a gene: 13. This CDR3 spans 17 amino acids. CDR1 is DFQATT and CDR2 is SNEGSKA in the germline V gene (reference sequence). CDR3: CSARDPSDRVVVNEQFF. The CDR3 bases are TGCAGTGCTAGAGATCCCTCGGACAGGGTAGTGGTCAATGAGCAGTTCTTC.

This clonotype has more than one count but fewer than ten. The V gene is TRBV1, the J gene TRBJ2-3; the listed D gene, TRBD2, was not tested against the DNA. TRBV1 counts as a pseudogene. The CDR3 totals 20 residues. Here the CDR3 reads CTSSQEANGGAGCSTDTQYF. The CDR3 DNA follows: TGCACCAGCAGCCAAGAAGCGAACGGGGGGGCCGGATGTAGCACAGATACGCAGTATTTT.

A few counts support this clonotype. The chain uses TRBV19 and TRBJ2-7; no firm D call. Germline loops: CDR1 LNHDA, CDR2 SQIVND (reference sequence). The CDR3 consists of 13 residues. V lost 3 bases to trimming and J lost 1 base, with 7 bases between them. The CDR3 spells CASSMGRSYEQYF. The CDR3 DNA reads as TGTGCCAGTAGTATGGGTAGATCCTACGAGCAGTACTTC.

V is TRBV19 and J is TRBJ2-1, with TRBD2 matching 9 bases. V lost 5 bases, J lost 4 bases, and 9 bases stayed unmatched. The CDR3 is 16 amino acids. CDR1 is LNHDA and CDR2 is SQIVND in the germline V gene (reference sequence). CDR3 nucleotides: TGTGCCAGTAGTGCCACGGCGGGGGGGCCTTACAATGAGCAGTTCTTC. Its protein product is CASSATAGGPYNEQFF.

The CDR3 DNA reads as TGTGCCAGCAGCTTCAGGATCACCGGGGAGCTGTTTTTT. Translation gives CASSFRITGELFF. The chain combines TRBV7-9 with TRBJ2-2, with D uncertain. Germline CDR1 is SEHNR and CDR2 is FQNEAQ (reference sequence). The V end was cut by 3 bases, the J end by 4 bases, with 6 bases between. CDR3 length equals 13 residues.

This rearrangement joins TRBV7-8 to TRBJ2-7, with D uncertain. V lost 5 bases and J lost 3, with 14 bases in between. CDR1 is SGHVS and CDR2 is FQNEAQ in the germline V gene. CDR3 size: 14 residues. The CDR3 DNA is TGTGCCAGCAGCCCGACCCCCACGGTCTACGAGCAGTACTTC. It is translated as CASSPTPTVYEQYF.

V usage is TRBV19 and J usage is TRBJ2-2; D unresolved. The length of the CDR3 is 12 residues. Germline-derived CDR1 and CDR2 are LNHDA and SQIVND (reference sequence). Trimming shortened V by 3 bases and J by 5 bases, and 4 bases separated the two germline ends. This chain's CDR3 is CASSMGTGELFF. The CDR3 DNA sequence: TGTGCCAGTAGTATGGGTACCGGGGAGCTGTTTTTT.

The chain carries TRBV5-5 and TRBJ2-7; D is undetermined. Trimming took 0 bases from V and 0 from J, leaving 7 bases between them. The CDR3 covers 14 residues. Germline CDR1 SGHKS, CDR2 YYEKEE (reference sequence). The CDR3 DNA is TGTGCCAGCAGCTTGGAGACGAGCTCCTACGAGCAGTACTTC. This gives the protein CASSLETSSYEQYF.

This clonotype was counted between two and nine times. This chain connects TRBV4-2 to TRBJ1-2; D remains unclear. V lost 3 bases to trimming and J lost 9 bases, with 23 bases between them. The length of the CDR3 is 16 residues. Germline V gene data show CDR1 as LGHNA and CDR2 as YNFKEQ. The CDR3 loop is CASSHLGPFAPQSYTF. CDR3 DNA: TGTGCCAGCAGCCACCTTGGCCCGTTCGCGCCCCAGAGCTACACCTTC.

The chain links TRBV7-8 to TRBJ2-6; D is unresolved. Germline values: CDR1 SGHVS, CDR2 FQNEAQ. CDR3 length: 17 residues. The ends were cut back, 1 base at V and 0 bases at J, with 10 bases in the middle. CDR3 nucleotides: TGTGCCAGCAGCTTAGTGGTGTTGGCCTCTGGGGCCAACGTCCTGACTTTC. This codes for CASSLVVLASGANVLTF.

This chain connects TRBV5-1 to TRBJ2-7, with TRBD1 identical over 11 bases. This CDR3 is 14 amino acids long. V was pared by 4 bases and J by 1 base, with 1 base of the junction left unmatched. The germline gives CDR1 SGHRS, CDR2 YFSETQ. This chain's CDR3 is CASSGQGASYEQYF. CDR3 sequence (DNA): TGCGCCAGCAGCGGACAGGGGGCGTCCTACGAGCAGTACTTC.

This clonotype was seen more than once but under ten times. V gene TRBV24-1 combines with J gene TRBJ2-1; D is unresolved. The CDR3 runs 15 residues. The germline V gene has CDR1 KGHDR and CDR2 SFDVKD. Trimming took 7 bases from V and 0 from J, leaving 12 bases between them. The CDR3 is CATSLYLSSYNEQFF. The DNA of the CDR3 is TGTGCCACCAGCCTTTATTTGAGCTCCTACAATGAGCAGTTCTTC.

This clonotype was seen a handful of times. The rearrangement joins TRBV7-3 to TRBJ2-1; TRBD1 aligns across 7 bases. V was pared by 4 bases and J by 3 bases, with 3 bases of the junction left unmatched. The germline V gene encodes CDR1 SGHTA and CDR2 FQGTGA. This CDR3 is 14 amino acids long. In DNA form, the CDR3 reads TGTGCCAGCAGCTCCAGACAGGGCTACAATGAGCAGTTCTTC. It translates to CASSSRQGYNEQFF.

The chain couples TRBV20-1 to TRBJ2-7, with 9 bases aligning to TRBD1. The CDR3 spans 14 residues. V trimming: 3 bases; J trimming: 3 bases; junction bases outside the gene matches: 6. The germline V gene has CDR1 DFQATT and CDR2 SNEGSKA (reference sequence). This CDR3 reads CSARPGQGIYEQYF. CDR3 coding DNA: TGCAGTGCTAGGCCGGGACAGGGTATCTACGAGCAGTACTTC.

The chain employs TRBV11-2 and TRBJ2-1; D remains ambiguous. CDR3 length equals 13 residues. The V and J ends lost 2 bases and 7 bases respectively, with 9 bases between them. Germline loops: CDR1 SGHAT, CDR2 FQNNGV. In DNA, the CDR3 is TGTGCCAGCAGCTTAATCAGGACGAATGAGCAGTTCTTC. Its translation is CASSLIRTNEQFF.

The chain joins TRBV7-9 to TRBJ1-2; 9 bases line up with TRBD1. With 4 bases clipped from V and 6 bases from J, the junction kept 6 bases outside the gene matches. From germline, CDR1 is SEHNR and CDR2 FQNEAQ (reference sequence). The CDR3 covers 14 residues. CDR3 protein: CASSSQGARDGYTF. Here the CDR3 DNA reads TGTGCCAGCAGCTCACAGGGGGCGCGGGATGGCTACACCTTC.

The V and J genes are TRBV4-1 and TRBJ2-1, with D possibly being TRBD1 or TRBD2 (5 bases each). The CDR3 spans 13 residues. Trimming left V 4 bases short and J 8 bases short, with 12 bases between. From germline, CDR1 is MGHRA and CDR2 YSYEKL. CDR3 coding DNA: TGCGCCAGCAGCCTCCAACGGGGCTATGAGCAGTTCTTC. Translating gives CASSLQRGYEQFF.

This clonotype was recorded a few times. The V call is TRBV9, the J call TRBJ1-6; TRBD1 aligns across 8 bases. CDR3 size: 15 residues. V dropped 4 bases and J dropped 5; count of bases not matched to a gene: 5. The germline CDR1 and CDR2 sequences are SGDLS and YYNGEE. CDR3: CASSPRTGHNSPLHF. CDR3 DNA sequence: TGTGCCAGCAGCCCAAGGACAGGGCATAATTCACCCCTCCACTTT.

This clonotype was seen at least ten times. The chain carries TRBV6-2 or TRBV6-3 and TRBJ2-1; 14 bases map to TRBD2. V shed 4 bases, J shed 1 base, and the junction held 9 bases outside the gene matches. The CDR3 consists of 19 residues. The V gene's germline CDR1 is MNHEY and CDR2 SVGEGT. The chain's CDR3 is CASSSTGLAGEMSYNEQFF. The CDR3 bases are TGTGCCAGCAGTTCGACGGGACTAGCGGGAGAGATGTCCTACAATGAGCAGTTCTTC.

The genes are TRBV7-9 and TRBJ1-1, with D possibly being TRBD1 (6 bases). V lost 4 bases and J 6 bases, leaving 12 bases between the germline ends. CDR1 SEHNR and CDR2 FQNEAQ come from the germline V gene (reference sequence). This CDR3 is 13 amino acids long. In DNA, the CDR3 is TGTGCCAGCAGCTCTCTTACAGGGTCTGAAGCTTTCTTT. Translation gives CASSSLTGSEAFF.

The rearrangement uses TRBV4-2 and TRBJ2-3; perhaps TRBD2 as D (5 bases). In germline, CDR1 is LGHNA, CDR2 YNFKEQ. The CDR3 has 15 amino acids. V lost 7 bases and J 0 bases, leaving 14 bases between the germline ends. CDR3 DNA: TGTGCCAGCACCCCTGAGGGTACTAGCACAGATACGCAGTATTTT. It codes for CASTPEGTSTDTQYF.

This clonotype appeared a few times. V gene TRBV20-1 combines with J gene TRBJ1-4, with no clear D. The V gene lost 1 base and the J gene lost 6 bases, with 18 bases spanning the gap. CDR1 and CDR2 (germline): DFQATT, SNEGSKA (reference sequence). This CDR3 contains 16 residues. CDR3 DNA sequence: TGCAGTGCTAGAGGCCTCCTCAACTCCGAGGATGAAAAACTGTTTTTT. This sequence encodes CSARGLLNSEDEKLFF.

The chain employs TRBV12-5 and TRBJ2-5; 8 positions match TRBD2. The junction had 4 bases not matched to a gene; V was cut back by 5 bases and J by 2 bases. This CDR3 spans 14 amino acids. The germline V gene has CDR1 LGHNT and CDR2 FRNRAP. The chain's CDR3 is CASGIAGYQETQYF. As DNA, the CDR3 is TGTGCTAGTGGTATAGCGGGGTATCAAGAGACCCAGTACTTC.

The rearrangement links TRBV29-1 to TRBJ1-2; D gene ambiguous. CDR3 length equals 13 residues. CDR1 and CDR2 (germline): SQVTM, ANQGSEA. V was clipped by 7 bases and J by 1 base, with 13 bases between them. As DNA, the CDR3 is TGCAGCGCCTTGGGTGCAGATAACTATGGCTACACCTTC. Its translation: CSALGADNYGYTF.